Sequencing of this T cell receptor beta chain was carried out in a study of monozygotic twins with inflammatory bowel disease. Following a re-call of the 5' RACE reads, TCRdb has one entry per CDR3 protein and lacks DNA. Its clone listing holds around 410,000 distinct CDR3 sequences. CDR1 and CDR2 (germline): SQVTM, ANQGSEA. This CDR3 spans 14 amino acids. The clonotype was recovered from a human donor with ulcerative colitis or Crohn's disease, or a healthy co-twin of an affected twin (not recorded which). This chain uses TRBV29-1 with TRBJ2-1; the D call from TCRdb, TRBD2, cannot be confirmed without DNA. The sample was blood. The CDR3 spells CSVVGGRVRNEQFF.